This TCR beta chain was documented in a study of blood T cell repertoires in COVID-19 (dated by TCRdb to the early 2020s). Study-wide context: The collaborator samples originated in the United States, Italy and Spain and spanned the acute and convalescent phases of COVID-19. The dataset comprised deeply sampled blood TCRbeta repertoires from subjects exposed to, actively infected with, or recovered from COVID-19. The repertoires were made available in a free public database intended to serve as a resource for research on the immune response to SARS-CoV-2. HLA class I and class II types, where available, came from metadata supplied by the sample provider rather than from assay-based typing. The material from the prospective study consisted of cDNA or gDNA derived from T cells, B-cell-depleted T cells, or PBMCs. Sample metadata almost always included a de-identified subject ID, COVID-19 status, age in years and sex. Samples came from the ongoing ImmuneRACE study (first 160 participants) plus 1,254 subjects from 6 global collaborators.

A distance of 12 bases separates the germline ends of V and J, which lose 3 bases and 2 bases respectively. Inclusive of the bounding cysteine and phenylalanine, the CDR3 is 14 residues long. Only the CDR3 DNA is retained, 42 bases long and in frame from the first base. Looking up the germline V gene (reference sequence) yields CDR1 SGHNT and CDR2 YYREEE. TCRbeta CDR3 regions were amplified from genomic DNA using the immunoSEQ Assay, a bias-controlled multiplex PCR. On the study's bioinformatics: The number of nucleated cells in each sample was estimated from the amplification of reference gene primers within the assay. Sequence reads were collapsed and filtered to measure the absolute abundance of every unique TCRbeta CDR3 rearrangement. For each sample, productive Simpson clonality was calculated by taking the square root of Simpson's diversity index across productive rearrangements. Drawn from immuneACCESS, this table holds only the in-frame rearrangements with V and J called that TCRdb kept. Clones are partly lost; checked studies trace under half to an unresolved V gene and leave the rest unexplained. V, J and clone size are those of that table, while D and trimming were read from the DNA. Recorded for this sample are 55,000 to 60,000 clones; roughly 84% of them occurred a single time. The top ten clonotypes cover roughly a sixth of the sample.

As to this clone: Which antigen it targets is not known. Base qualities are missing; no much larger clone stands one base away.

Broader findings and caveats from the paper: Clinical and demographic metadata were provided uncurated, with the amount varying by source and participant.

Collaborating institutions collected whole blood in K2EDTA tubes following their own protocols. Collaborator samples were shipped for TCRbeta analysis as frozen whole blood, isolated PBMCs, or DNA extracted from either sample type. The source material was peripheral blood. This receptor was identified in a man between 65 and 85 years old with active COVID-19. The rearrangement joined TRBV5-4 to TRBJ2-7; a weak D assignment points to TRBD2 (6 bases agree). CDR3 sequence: CASSSGADTYEQYF. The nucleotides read TGTGCCAGCAGCTCGGGAGCGGATACCTACGAGCAGTACTTC.